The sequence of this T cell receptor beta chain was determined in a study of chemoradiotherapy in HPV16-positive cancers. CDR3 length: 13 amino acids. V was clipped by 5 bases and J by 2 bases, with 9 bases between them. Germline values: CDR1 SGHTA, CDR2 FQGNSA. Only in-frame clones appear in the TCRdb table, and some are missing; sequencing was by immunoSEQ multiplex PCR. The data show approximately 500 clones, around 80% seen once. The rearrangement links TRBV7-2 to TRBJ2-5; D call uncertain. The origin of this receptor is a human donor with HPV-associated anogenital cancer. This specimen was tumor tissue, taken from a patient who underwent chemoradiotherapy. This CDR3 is CASSPGPQETQYF. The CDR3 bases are TGTGCCAGCAGCCCCGGTCCACAAGAGACCCAGTACTTC.